This is a list of T cell receptor beta chains from one sample in a study of technical replicates of blood from several donors. TCRdb's table, derived via immunoSEQ multiplex PCR, lists solely in-frame clones and lacks some. This table holds approximately 49,000 clones, around 90% found once. The sample taken for sequencing was PBMCs. The origin of the receptors is a human donor in good health. Some clones in this sample may be carry-over from other donors' samples. The CDR3 runs from the conserved cysteine through the conserved F or W. Each record gives: clone size, J gene, V gene, D gene, CDR3 length, CDR3 protein, CDR3 DNA. D genes are given only for firm matches. The size of a clone is reported for some rows only, either as once, few or many, or as a class for expanded clones.

abundance: NA; j_gene: TRBJ2-3; v_gene: TRBV30; d_gene: TRBD2; len: 10; CDR3aa: CAYWTSNPYF; CDR3nt: TGTGCCTACTGGACTAGCAACCCGTATTTT
abundance: NA; j_gene: TRBJ1-5; v_gene: TRBV4-2; d_gene: NA; len: 15; CDR3aa: CASSQTSGSNQPQHF; CDR3nt: TGTGCCAGCAGCCAGACCTCGGGGAGCAATCAGCCCCAGCATTTT
abundance: NA; j_gene: TRBJ2-1; v_gene: TRBV5-6; d_gene: TRBD2; len: 14; CDR3aa: CASSFPSGYNEQFF; CDR3nt: TGTGCCAGCAGCTTCCCTAGCGGGTACAATGAGCAGTTCTTC
abundance: NA; j_gene: TRBJ1-2; v_gene: TRBV30; d_gene: NA; len: 13; CDR3aa: CAWSAGINYGYTF; CDR3nt: TGTGCCTGGAGTGCGGGGATTAACTATGGCTACACCTTC
abundance: NA; j_gene: TRBJ1-6; v_gene: TRBV7-9; d_gene: NA; len: 14; CDR3aa: CASSLPRDNSPLHF; CDR3nt: TGTGCCAGCAGCTTGCCCAGGGATAATTCACCCCTCCACTTT
abundance: few; j_gene: TRBJ1-3; v_gene: TRBV9; d_gene: NA; len: 16; CDR3aa: CASSVGGSTSGNTIYF; CDR3nt: TGTGCCAGCAGCGTAGGGGGCAGCACCTCTGGAAACACCATATATTTT
abundance: NA; j_gene: TRBJ1-1; v_gene: TRBV2; d_gene: TRBD1; len: 15; CDR3aa: CASRKQGAPSTEAFF; CDR3nt: TGTGCCAGCAGGAAACAGGGGGCCCCGAGCACTGAAGCTTTCTTT
abundance: NA; j_gene: TRBJ2-6; v_gene: TRBV7-2; d_gene: NA; len: 14; CDR3aa: CASSRLTGANVLTF; CDR3nt: TGTGCCAGCAGCAGACTAACTGGGGCCAACGTCCTGACTTTC
abundance: NA; j_gene: TRBJ1-3; v_gene: TRBV6-5; d_gene: NA; len: 15; CDR3aa: CASSYSSRTGNTIYF; CDR3nt: TGTGCCAGCAGTTACTCGTCCAGGACTGGAAACACCATATATTTT
abundance: NA; j_gene: TRBJ2-1; v_gene: TRBV5-4; d_gene: TRBD2; len: 15; CDR3aa: CAAKLASGSYNEQFF; CDR3nt: TGTGCCGCAAAACTGGCTAGCGGATCCTACAATGAGCAGTTCTTC
abundance: NA; j_gene: TRBJ2-5; v_gene: TRBV9; d_gene: NA; len: 13; CDR3aa: CASSVASQETQYF; CDR3nt: TGTGCCAGCAGCGTAGCCTCCCAAGAGACCCAGTACTTC
abundance: NA; j_gene: TRBJ1-6; v_gene: TRBV27; d_gene: NA; len: 15; CDR3aa: CASTRSSSYNSPLHF; CDR3nt: TGTGCCAGCACCCGGTCGAGCTCCTATAATTCACCCCTCCACTTT
abundance: NA; j_gene: TRBJ2-5; v_gene: TRBV5-1; d_gene: NA; len: 14; CDR3aa: CASSLRTHQETQYF; CDR3nt: TGCGCCAGCAGCTTGCGGACTCACCAAGAGACCCAGTACTTC
abundance: NA; j_gene: TRBJ1-2; v_gene: TRBV20-1; d_gene: NA; len: 11; CDR3aa: CSAIHADGYTF; CDR3nt: TGCAGTGCGATACACGCTGATGGCTACACCTTC
abundance: NA; j_gene: TRBJ2-1; v_gene: TRBV9; d_gene: TRBD1; len: 13; CDR3aa: CASSVSTGDEQFF; CDR3nt: TGTGCCAGCAGCGTATCCACAGGGGATGAGCAGTTCTTC
abundance: NA; j_gene: TRBJ2-2; v_gene: TRBV9; d_gene: NA; len: 15; CDR3aa: CASSARLGATGELFF; CDR3nt: TGTGCCAGCAGCGCCAGACTAGGGGCGACCGGGGAGCTGTTTTTT
abundance: NA; j_gene: TRBJ1-3; v_gene: TRBV6-5; d_gene: NA; len: 15; CDR3aa: CASSSNLVSGNTIYF; CDR3nt: TGTGCCAGCAGTTCGAACTTAGTCTCTGGAAACACCATATATTTT
abundance: NA; j_gene: TRBJ1-4; v_gene: TRBV30; d_gene: NA; len: 15; CDR3aa: CAWSVTGGQREKLFF; CDR3nt: TGTGCCTGGAGTGTAACGGGGGGGCAACGAGAAAAACTGTTTTTT
abundance: NA; j_gene: TRBJ2-3; v_gene: TRBV5-4; d_gene: TRBD2; len: 14; CDR3aa: CASSLAGVTDTQYF; CDR3nt: TGTGCCAGCAGCCTAGCGGGAGTCACAGATACGCAGTATTTT
abundance: NA; j_gene: TRBJ2-4; v_gene: TRBV7-2; d_gene: NA; len: 13; CDR3aa: CASSTRTQNIQYF; CDR3nt: TGTGCCAGCAGCACAAGGACACAAAACATTCAGTACTTC
abundance: NA; j_gene: TRBJ1-6; v_gene: TRBV7-8; d_gene: NA; len: 14; CDR3aa: CASSFESRNSPLHF; CDR3nt: TGTGCCAGCAGCTTCGAGTCGAGGAATTCACCCCTCCACTTT
abundance: NA; j_gene: TRBJ2-7; v_gene: TRBV29-1; d_gene: NA; len: 13; CDR3aa: CSVAYSRTYEQYF; CDR3nt: TGCAGCGTTGCTTACAGCCGTACCTACGAGCAGTACTTC
abundance: NA; j_gene: TRBJ2-2; v_gene: TRBV27; d_gene: TRBD2; len: 16; CDR3aa: CASSLGEGTNTGELFF; CDR3nt: TGTGCCAGCAGTTTGGGGGAGGGGACGAACACCGGGGAGCTGTTTTTT
abundance: NA; j_gene: TRBJ1-1; v_gene: TRBV4-1; d_gene: TRBD1; len: 14; CDR3aa: CASSQPGQGTEAFF; CDR3nt: TGCGCCAGCAGCCAACCGGGACAGGGAACTGAAGCTTTCTTT
abundance: NA; j_gene: TRBJ1-1; v_gene: TRBV4-1; d_gene: TRBD1; len: 16; CDR3aa: CASSQGQGPLNTEAFF; CDR3nt: TGCGCCAGCAGCCAGGGACAGGGGCCATTGAACACTGAAGCTTTCTTT
abundance: NA; j_gene: TRBJ2-5; v_gene: TRBV7-2; d_gene: NA; len: 13; CDR3aa: CASQQGAQETQYF; CDR3nt: TGTGCCAGCCAACAAGGGGCCCAAGAGACCCAGTACTTC
abundance: NA; j_gene: TRBJ1-1; v_gene: TRBV7-9; d_gene: NA; len: 11; CDR3aa: CASSRQPEAFF; CDR3nt: TGTGCCAGCAGCCGACAGCCCGAAGCTTTCTTT
abundance: NA; j_gene: TRBJ2-7; v_gene: TRBV4-1; d_gene: NA; len: 13; CDR3aa: CASSPTISYEQYF; CDR3nt: TGCGCCAGCAGCCCGACTATTTCCTACGAGCAGTACTTC
abundance: NA; j_gene: TRBJ1-2; v_gene: TRBV6-5; d_gene: NA; len: 14; CDR3aa: CASTLSAANYGYTF; CDR3nt: TGTGCCAGCACCCTAAGTGCGGCAAACTATGGCTACACCTTC
abundance: NA; j_gene: TRBJ2-7; v_gene: TRBV5-1; d_gene: NA; len: 16; CDR3aa: CASSLGGSPSSYEQYF; CDR3nt: TGCGCCAGCAGCTTGGGAGGCAGTCCTAGCTCCTACGAGCAGTACTTC
abundance: NA; j_gene: TRBJ1-2; v_gene: TRBV5-1; d_gene: TRBD1; len: 16; CDR3aa: CASSGSFTLDREGYTF; CDR3nt: TGCGCCAGCAGCGGGTCGTTTACCTTGGACAGGGAGGGCTACACCTTC
abundance: NA; j_gene: TRBJ1-5; v_gene: TRBV7-8; d_gene: NA; len: 18; CDR3aa: CASSSTPRGQSESQPQHF; CDR3nt: TGTGCCAGCAGCTCGACCCCACGCGGGCAAAGCGAAAGTCAGCCCCAGCATTTT
abundance: NA; j_gene: TRBJ2-7; v_gene: TRBV7-8; d_gene: NA; len: 15; CDR3aa: CASSSPWGSHYEQYF; CDR3nt: TGTGCCAGCAGCTCCCCCTGGGGCAGCCACTACGAGCAGTACTTC
abundance: NA; j_gene: TRBJ2-5; v_gene: TRBV6-1; d_gene: NA; len: 14; CDR3aa: CASRERGGRETQYF; CDR3nt: TGTGCCAGCAGGGAAAGGGGGGGTCGAGAGACCCAGTACTTC
abundance: NA; j_gene: TRBJ2-1; v_gene: TRBV7-9; d_gene: NA; len: 13; CDR3aa: CASSPRVGNEQFF; CDR3nt: TGTGCCAGCAGCCCTCGGGTCGGCAATGAGCAGTTCTTC
abundance: NA; j_gene: TRBJ1-5; v_gene: TRBV30; d_gene: NA; len: 15; CDR3aa: CAWSVRGNSNQPQHF; CDR3nt: TGTGCCTGGAGTGTACGGGGGAACAGCAATCAGCCCCAGCATTTT
abundance: NA; j_gene: TRBJ2-7; v_gene: TRBV6-1; d_gene: NA; len: 11; CDR3aa: CASEEGYEQYF; CDR3nt: TGTGCCAGCGAGGAAGGCTACGAGCAGTACTTC
abundance: NA; j_gene: TRBJ2-1; v_gene: TRBV15; d_gene: TRBD2; len: 15; CDR3aa: CATSPKASGHNEQFF; CDR3nt: TGTGCCACCAGCCCTAAGGCTAGCGGACACAATGAGCAGTTCTTC
abundance: many; j_gene: TRBJ2-7; v_gene: TRBV6-1; d_gene: NA; len: 14; CDR3aa: CASSEGGEAYEQYF; CDR3nt: TGTGCCAGCAGTGAAGGGGGGGAAGCCTACGAGCAGTACTTC
abundance: NA; j_gene: TRBJ1-1; v_gene: TRBV18; d_gene: TRBD1; len: 17; CDR3aa: CASSPWTGGYHNTEAFF; CDR3nt: TGTGCCAGCTCACCTTGGACAGGGGGGTATCATAACACTGAAGCTTTCTTT
abundance: once; j_gene: TRBJ2-7; v_gene: TRBV4-1; d_gene: TRBD2; len: 18; CDR3aa: CASSQDREGLAQAYEQYF; CDR3nt: TGCGCCAGCAGCCAAGATCGGGAGGGACTAGCGCAAGCCTACGAGCAGTACTTC
abundance: NA; j_gene: TRBJ1-5; v_gene: TRBV9; d_gene: NA; len: 16; CDR3aa: CASSETGVLSNQPQHF; CDR3nt: TGTGCCAGCAGCGAAACAGGAGTCCTTAGCAATCAGCCCCAGCATTTT